This T cell receptor beta chain stems from a study of T-cell reconstitution after alpha-beta-depleted transplantation in children. This clonotype was seen repeatedly, ten times or more. Antigen specificity is unknown. The CDR3 contains 14 residues. Germline-derived CDR1 and CDR2 are SNHLY and FYNNEI. Germline trimming cut 5 bases from V and 1 base from J; bases unmatched to any gene: 2. Preparing the TCRbeta library involved the use of unique molecular identifiers. TCRdb re-analysed the PCR reads in MiXCR, keeping a single row per CDR3 protein. The sample holds 220,000 or so distinct CDR3 sequences, approximately 8% seen once. Study-level findings and limits: By about two months after transplant, alpha-beta T cells reportedly arose from several hundred graft clones that had expanded.

The chain joins TRBV2 to TRBJ2-1, with 7 nucleotides matching TRBD2. This specimen consisted of PBMCs, mostly from graft donor cells, obtained 180 days after TCRalphabeta/CD19-depleted stem cell transplant. This clonotype was obtained from a male patient aged 10 to 17 who had a stem cell transplant for acute lymphoblastic leukemia, so the T cells may come from the graft donor. The CDR3: CASSQGLSYNEQFF. The DNA of the CDR3 is TGTGCCAGCAGTCAGGGACTATCCTACAATGAGCAGTTCTTC. Filled out from reference TRBV2 and TRBJ2-1, the complete variable domain reads EPEVTQTPSHQVTQMGQEVILRCVPISNHLYFYWYRQILGQKVEFLVSFYNNEISEKSEIFDDQFSVERPDGSNFTLKIRSTKLEDSAMYFCASSQGLSYNEQFFGPGTRLTVL.